This TCR beta chain is drawn from a study of cytomegalovirus exposure and HLA in healthy donors. Findings of the study overall: Some highly shared sequence variants likely arose as a pipeline artifact. A few chains tied to CMV proved CMV antigen-specific in vitro. In a later analysis, an Asian-associated ancestry cluster reportedly showed fewer N-insertions than the roughly 730-donor mean. Data from an earlier analysis indicated that most TCR beta V segments were productive either about 87% or about 30% of the time.

As regards this clone: What it binds is unknown.

This CDR3 region has 13 residues. Germline V gives CDR1 MNHEY, CDR2 SVGAGI. J gave up 6 bases and V 8 bases, and 5 bases lay outside the gene matches. 60 Vbeta and 13 Jbeta primers were used in PCR. Sequencing used immunoSEQ multiplex PCR; TCRdb keeps in-frame clones, though not all of them. Among around 150,000 clones listed, about 78% were seen once. This chain uses TRBV6-5 with TRBJ1-4; 8 bases are a match to TRBD1. The sample comprised PBMCs. This receptor was obtained from a male donor in good health and CMV-seronegative. The CDR3 protein is CASASGGHEKLFF. The CDR3 DNA is TGTGCCAGCGCTTCAGGGGGCCATGAAAAACTGTTTTTT.